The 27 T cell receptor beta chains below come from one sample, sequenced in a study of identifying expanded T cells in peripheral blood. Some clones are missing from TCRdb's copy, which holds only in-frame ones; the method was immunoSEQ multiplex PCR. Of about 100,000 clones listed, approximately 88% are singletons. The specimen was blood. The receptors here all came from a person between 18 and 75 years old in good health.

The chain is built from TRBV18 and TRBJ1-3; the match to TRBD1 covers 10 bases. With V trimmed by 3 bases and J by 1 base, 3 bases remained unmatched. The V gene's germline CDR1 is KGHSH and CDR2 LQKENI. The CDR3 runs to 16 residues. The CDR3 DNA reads TGTGCCAGCTCACCCCCGGGACAGGGGTCTGGAAACACCATATATTTT. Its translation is CASSPPGQGSGNTIYF.

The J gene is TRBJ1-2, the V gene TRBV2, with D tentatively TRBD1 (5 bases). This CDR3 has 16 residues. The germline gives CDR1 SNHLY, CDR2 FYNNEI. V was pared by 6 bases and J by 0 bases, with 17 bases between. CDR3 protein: CASRDPARAANYGYTF. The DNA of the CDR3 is TGTGCCAGCAGGGACCCCGCCAGGGCAGCTAACTATGGCTACACCTTC.

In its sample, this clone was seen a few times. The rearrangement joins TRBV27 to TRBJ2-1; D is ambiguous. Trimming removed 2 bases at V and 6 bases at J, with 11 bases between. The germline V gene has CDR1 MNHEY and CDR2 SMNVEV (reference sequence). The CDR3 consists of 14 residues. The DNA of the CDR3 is TGTGCCAGCAGTTTAATGTGGCGCAGCAATGAGCAGTTCTTC. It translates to CASSLMWRSNEQFF.

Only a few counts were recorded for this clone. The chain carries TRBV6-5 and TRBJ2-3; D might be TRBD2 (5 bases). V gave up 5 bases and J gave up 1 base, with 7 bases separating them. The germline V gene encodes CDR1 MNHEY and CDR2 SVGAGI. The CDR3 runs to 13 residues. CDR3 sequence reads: CASSPGGTDTQYF. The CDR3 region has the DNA TGTGCCAGCAGTCCCGGGGGCACAGATACGCAGTATTTT.

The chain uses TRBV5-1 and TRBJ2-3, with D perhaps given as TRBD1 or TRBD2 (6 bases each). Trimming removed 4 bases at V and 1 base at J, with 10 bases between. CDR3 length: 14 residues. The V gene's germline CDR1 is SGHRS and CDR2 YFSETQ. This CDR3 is CASSGGRGTDTQYF. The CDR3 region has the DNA TGCGCCAGCAGCGGGGGGCGGGGCACAGATACGCAGTATTTT.

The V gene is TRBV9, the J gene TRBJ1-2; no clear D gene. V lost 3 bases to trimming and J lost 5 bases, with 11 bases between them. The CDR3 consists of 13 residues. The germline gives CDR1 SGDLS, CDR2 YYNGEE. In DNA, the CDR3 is TGTGCCAGCAGCGGAGGGTCATCTTATGGCTACACCTTC. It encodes CASSGGSSYGYTF.

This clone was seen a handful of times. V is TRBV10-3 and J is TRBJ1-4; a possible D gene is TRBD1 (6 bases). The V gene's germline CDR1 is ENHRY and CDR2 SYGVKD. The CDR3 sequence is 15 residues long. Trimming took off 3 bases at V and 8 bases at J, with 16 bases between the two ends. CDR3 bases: TGTGCCATCAGTGATAGGGGACACGCGTACGAAAAACTGTTTTTT. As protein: CAISDRGHAYEKLFF.

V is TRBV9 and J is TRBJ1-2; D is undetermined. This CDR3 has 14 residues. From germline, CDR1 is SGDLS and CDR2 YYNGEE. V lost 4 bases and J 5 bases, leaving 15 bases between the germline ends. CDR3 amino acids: CASSPTDGNYGYTF. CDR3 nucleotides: TGTGCCAGCAGCCCGACCGACGGTAATTATGGCTACACCTTC.

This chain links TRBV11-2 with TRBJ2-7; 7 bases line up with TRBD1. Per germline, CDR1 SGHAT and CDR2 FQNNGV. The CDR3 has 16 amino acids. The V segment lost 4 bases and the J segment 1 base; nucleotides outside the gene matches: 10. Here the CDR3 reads CASSSPGTDKSYEQYF. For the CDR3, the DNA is TGTGCCAGCAGCTCCCCCGGGACAGATAAATCCTACGAGCAGTACTTC. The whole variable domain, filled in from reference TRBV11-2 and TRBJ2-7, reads EAGVAQSPRYKIIEKRQSVAFWCNPISGHATLYWYQQILGQGPKLLIQFQNNGVVDDSQLPKDRFSAERLKGVDSTLKIQPAKLEDSAVYLCASSSPGTDKSYEQYFGPGTRLTVT.

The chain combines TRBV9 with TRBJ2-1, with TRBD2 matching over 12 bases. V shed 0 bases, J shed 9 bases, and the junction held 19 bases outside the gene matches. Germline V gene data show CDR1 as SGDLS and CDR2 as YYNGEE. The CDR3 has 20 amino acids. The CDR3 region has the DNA TGTGCCAGCAGCGTAGCGGGGGATGGGTCTTGGCTAGCGGGAGGGCTTGAGCAGTTCTTC. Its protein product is CASSVAGDGSWLAGGLEQFF.

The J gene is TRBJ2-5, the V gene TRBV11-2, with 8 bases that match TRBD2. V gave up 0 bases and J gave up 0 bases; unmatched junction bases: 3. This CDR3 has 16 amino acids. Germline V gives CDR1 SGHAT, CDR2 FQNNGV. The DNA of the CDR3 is TGTGCCAGCAGCTTAGAGGTAGCGGGGAACCAAGAGACCCAGTACTTC. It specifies CASSLEVAGNQETQYF.

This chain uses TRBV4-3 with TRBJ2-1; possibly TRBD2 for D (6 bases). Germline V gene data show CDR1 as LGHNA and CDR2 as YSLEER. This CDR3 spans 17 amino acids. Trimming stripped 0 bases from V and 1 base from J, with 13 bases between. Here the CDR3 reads CASSQELTGSSYNEQFF. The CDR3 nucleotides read TGCGCCAGCAGCCAAGAACTTACCGGGAGTTCCTACAATGAGCAGTTCTTC.

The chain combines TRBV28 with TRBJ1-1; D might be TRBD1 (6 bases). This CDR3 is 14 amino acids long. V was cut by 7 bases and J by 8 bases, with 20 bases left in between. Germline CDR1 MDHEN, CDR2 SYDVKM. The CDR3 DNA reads TGTGCCAGCACCCCAGGGCGGAGGGGGTCCGAAGCTTTCTTT. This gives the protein CASTPGRRGSEAFF. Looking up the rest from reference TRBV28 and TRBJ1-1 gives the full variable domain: DVKVTQSSRYLVKRTGEKVFLECVQDMDHENMFWYRQDPGLGLRLIYFSYDVKMKEKGDIPEGYSVSREKKERFSLILESASTNQTSMYLCASTPGRRGSEAFFGQGTRLTVV.

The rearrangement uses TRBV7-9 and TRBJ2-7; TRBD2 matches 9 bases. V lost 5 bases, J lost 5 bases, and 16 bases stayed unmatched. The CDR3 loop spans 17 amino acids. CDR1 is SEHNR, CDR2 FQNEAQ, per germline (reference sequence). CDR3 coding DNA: TGTGCCAGCAGCAACAATAATCCTGCGGGAGGGAGGAACGAGCAGTACTTC. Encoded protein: CASSNNNPAGGRNEQYF.

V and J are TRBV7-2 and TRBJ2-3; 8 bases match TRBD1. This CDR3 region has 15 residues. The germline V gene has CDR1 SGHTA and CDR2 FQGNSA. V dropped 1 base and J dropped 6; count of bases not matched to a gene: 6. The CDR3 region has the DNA TGTGCCAGCAGCTTAGGCCAGGGGGCGGTGGATACGCAGTATTTT. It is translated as CASSLGQGAVDTQYF.

This CDR3 is CASSPRTSGYNEQFF. The CDR3 bases are TGTGCCAGCAGCCCCCGTACTAGCGGTTACAATGAGCAGTTCTTC. The genes are TRBV7-3 and TRBJ2-1, with 8 bases that match TRBD2. Germline loops: CDR1 SGHTA, CDR2 FQGTGA. The CDR3 is 15 residues long. Trimming at V came to 5 bases and at J to 4 bases, leaving 7 bases not matched to a gene.

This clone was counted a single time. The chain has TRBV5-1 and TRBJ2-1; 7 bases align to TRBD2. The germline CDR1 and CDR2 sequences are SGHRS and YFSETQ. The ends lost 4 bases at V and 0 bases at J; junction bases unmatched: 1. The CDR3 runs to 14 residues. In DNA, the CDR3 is TGCGCCAGCAGCGGCGGGGGCTCCTACAATGAGCAGTTCTTC. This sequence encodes CASSGGGSYNEQFF.

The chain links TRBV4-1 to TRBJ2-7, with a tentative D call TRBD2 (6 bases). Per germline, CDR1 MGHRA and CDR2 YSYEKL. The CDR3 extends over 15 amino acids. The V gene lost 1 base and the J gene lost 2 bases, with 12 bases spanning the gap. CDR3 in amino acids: CASSQGFAGPYEQYF. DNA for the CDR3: TGCGCCAGCAGCCAAGGTTTTGCGGGGCCCTACGAGCAGTACTTC.

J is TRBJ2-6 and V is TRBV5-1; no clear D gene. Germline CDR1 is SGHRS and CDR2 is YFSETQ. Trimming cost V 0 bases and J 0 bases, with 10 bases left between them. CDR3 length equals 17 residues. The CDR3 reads CASSLVQLTSGANVLTF. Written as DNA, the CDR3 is TGCGCCAGCAGCTTGGTACAGTTGACCTCTGGGGCCAACGTCCTGACTTTC.

The CDR3 nucleotides are TGCGCCAGCGCCGGGACAGGGGGATACAATGAGCAGTTCTTC. It encodes CASAGTGGYNEQFF. The chain is built from TRBV10-1 and TRBJ2-1, with TRBD1 identical over 11 bases. The V segment lost 8 bases and the J segment 4 bases; nucleotides outside the gene matches: 4. CDR1 is WNHNN and CDR2 is SYGVQD in the germline V gene (reference sequence). CDR3 length: 14 residues.

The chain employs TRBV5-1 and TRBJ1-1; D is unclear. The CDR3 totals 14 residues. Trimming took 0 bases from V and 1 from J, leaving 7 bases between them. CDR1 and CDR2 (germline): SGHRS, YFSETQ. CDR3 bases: TGCGCCAGCAGCTTGGGGCAGACGAACACTGAAGCTTTCTTT. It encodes CASSLGQTNTEAFF.

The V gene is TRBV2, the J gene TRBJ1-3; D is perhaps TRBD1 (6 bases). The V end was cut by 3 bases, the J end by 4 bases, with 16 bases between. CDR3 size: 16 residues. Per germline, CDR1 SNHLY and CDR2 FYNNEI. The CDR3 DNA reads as TGTGCCAGCAGTGAGTTTCGGGGGGCGAACGGAAACACCATATATTTT. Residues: CASSEFRGANGNTIYF.

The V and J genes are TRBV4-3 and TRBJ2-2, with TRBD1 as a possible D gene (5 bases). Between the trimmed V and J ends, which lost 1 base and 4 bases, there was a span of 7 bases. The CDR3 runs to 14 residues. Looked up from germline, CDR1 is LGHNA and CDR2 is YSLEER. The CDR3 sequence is CASSQADSTGELFF. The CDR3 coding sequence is TGCGCCAGCAGCCAAGCAGACAGCACCGGGGAGCTGTTTTTT.

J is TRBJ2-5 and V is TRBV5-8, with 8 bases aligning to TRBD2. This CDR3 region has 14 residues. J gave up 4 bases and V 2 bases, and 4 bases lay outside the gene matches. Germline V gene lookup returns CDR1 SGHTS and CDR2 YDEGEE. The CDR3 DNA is TGTGCCAGCAGCTTAGGGACTAGGTCAGAGACCCAGTACTTC. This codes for CASSLGTRSETQYF.

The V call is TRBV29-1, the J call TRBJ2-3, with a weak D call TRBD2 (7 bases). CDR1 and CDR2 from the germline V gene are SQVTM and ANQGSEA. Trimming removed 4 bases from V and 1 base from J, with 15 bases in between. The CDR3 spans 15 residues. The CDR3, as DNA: TGCAGCGTTGTAGGGGGGGTCCAGGGCACAGATACGCAGTATTTT. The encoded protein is CSVVGGVQGTDTQYF.

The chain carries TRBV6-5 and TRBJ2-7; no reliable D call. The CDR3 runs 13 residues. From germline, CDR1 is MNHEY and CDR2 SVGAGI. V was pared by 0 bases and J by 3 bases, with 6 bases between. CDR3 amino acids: CASSYSGLYEQYF. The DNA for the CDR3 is TGTGCCAGCAGTTACTCGGGCCTCTACGAGCAGTACTTC.

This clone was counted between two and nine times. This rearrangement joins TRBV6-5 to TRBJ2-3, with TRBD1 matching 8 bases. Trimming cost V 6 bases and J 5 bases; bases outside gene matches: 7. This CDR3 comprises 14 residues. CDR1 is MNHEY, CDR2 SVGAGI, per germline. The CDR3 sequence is CASSRQGRGDTQYF. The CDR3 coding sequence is TGTGCCAGCAGCCGACAGGGGAGAGGAGATACGCAGTATTTT.